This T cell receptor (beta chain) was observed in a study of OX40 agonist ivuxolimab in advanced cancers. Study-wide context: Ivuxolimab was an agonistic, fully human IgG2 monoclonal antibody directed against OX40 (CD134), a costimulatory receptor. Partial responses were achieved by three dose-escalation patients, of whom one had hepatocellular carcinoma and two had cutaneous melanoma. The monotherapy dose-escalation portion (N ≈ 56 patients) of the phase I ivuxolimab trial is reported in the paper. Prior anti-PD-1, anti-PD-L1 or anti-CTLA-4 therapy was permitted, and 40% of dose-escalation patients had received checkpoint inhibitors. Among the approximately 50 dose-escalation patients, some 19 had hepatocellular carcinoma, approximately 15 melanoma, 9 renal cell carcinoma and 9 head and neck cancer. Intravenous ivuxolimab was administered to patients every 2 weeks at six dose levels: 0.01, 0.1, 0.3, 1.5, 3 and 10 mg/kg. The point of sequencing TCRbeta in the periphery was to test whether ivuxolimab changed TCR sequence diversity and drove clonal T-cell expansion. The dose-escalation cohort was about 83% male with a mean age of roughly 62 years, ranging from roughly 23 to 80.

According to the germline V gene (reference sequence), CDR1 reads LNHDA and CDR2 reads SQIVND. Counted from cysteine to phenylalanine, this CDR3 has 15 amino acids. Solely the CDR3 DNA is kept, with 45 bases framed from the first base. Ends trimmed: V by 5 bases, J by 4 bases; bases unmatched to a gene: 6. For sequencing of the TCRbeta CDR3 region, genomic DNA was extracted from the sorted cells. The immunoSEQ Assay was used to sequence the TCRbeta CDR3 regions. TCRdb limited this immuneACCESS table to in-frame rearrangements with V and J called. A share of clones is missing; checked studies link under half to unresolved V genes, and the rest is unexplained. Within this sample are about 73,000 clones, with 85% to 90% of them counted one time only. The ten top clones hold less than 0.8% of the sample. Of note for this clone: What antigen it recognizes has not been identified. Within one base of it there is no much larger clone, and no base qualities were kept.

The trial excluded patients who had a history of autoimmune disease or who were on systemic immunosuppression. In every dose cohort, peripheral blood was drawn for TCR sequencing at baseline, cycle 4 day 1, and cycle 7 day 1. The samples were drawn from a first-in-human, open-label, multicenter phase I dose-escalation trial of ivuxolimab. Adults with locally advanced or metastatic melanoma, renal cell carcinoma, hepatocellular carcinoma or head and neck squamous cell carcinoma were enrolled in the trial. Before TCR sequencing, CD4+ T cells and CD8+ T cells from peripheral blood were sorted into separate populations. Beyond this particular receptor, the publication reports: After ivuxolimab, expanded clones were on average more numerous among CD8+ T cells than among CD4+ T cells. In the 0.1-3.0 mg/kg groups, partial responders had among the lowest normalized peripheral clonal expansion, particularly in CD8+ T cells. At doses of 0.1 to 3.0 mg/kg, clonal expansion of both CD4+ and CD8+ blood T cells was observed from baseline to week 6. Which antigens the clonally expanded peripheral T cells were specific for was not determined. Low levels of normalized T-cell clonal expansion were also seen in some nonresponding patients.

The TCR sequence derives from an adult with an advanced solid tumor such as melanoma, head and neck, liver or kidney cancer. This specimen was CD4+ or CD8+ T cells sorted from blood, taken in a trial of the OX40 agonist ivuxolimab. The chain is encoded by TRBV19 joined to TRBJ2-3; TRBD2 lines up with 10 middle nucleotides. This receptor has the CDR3 CASSLIAGGPDTQYF. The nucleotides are TGTGCCAGTAGTCTTATAGCGGGGGGCCCAGATACGCAGTATTTT.